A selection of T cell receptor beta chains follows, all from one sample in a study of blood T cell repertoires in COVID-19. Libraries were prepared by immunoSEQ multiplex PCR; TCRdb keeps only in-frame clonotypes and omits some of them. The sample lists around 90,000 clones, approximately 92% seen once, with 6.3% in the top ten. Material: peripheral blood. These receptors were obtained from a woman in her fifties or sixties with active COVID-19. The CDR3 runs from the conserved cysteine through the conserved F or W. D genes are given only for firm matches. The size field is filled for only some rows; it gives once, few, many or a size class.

DNA: TGTGCCAGCAGTCAGAACCCCCATGGCTACACCTTC; CDR3: CASSQNPHGYTF; D: NA; size: NA; V: TRBV28; J: TRBJ1-2
DNA: TGTGCCAGCAGCTTATACGGAGAAAACACTGAAGCTTTCTTT; CDR3: CASSLYGENTEAFF; D: NA; size: NA; V: TRBV7-9; J: TRBJ1-1
DNA: TGTGCTAGTGGTTTCTCCGACAATGAGCAGTTCTTC; CDR3: CASGFSDNEQFF; D: NA; size: NA; V: TRBV12-5; J: TRBJ2-1
DNA: TGTGCCAGCAGCTTAGAGGGTGGACAGAAACTTAATGAGCAGTTCTTC; CDR3: CASSLEGGQKLNEQFF; D: NA; size: NA; V: TRBV11-2; J: TRBJ2-1
DNA: TGTGCCAGCAGCTCACAACAGGGTCCTGGAAACACCATATATTTT; CDR3: CASSSQQGPGNTIYF; D: NA; size: NA; V: TRBV7-3; J: TRBJ1-3
DNA: TGTGCCAGCAGCTTCGGAGCGGGTGAGATCTTC; CDR3: CASSFGAGEIF; D: NA; size: NA; V: TRBV11-3; J: TRBJ2-1
DNA: TGCAGCGGGAGGGGTGCAACTAATGAAAAACTGTTTTTT; CDR3: CSGRGATNEKLFF; D: NA; size: once; V: TRBV29-1; J: TRBJ1-4
DNA: TGTGCCACCAGCAGAGTGGACTTTCGGAATTCACCCCTCCACTTT; CDR3: CATSRVDFRNSPLHF; D: NA; size: NA; V: TRBV15; J: TRBJ1-6
DNA: TGTGCCACGAGTACAGGGCTCAATCAGCCCCAGCATTTT; CDR3: CATSTGLNQPQHF; D: NA; size: medium-sized; V: TRBV28; J: TRBJ1-5
DNA: TGCGCCAGCACCGCCACACTGAACACTGAAGCTTTCTTT; CDR3: CASTATLNTEAFF; D: NA; size: once; V: TRBV4-3; J: TRBJ1-1
DNA: TGTGCCAGCCGGGACACTAGCACAGATACGCAGTATTTT; CDR3: CASRDTSTDTQYF; D: NA; size: once; V: TRBV28; J: TRBJ2-3
DNA: TGCGCCAGCAGCTTGGCACCCTTTACGGGAGAGACCCAGTACTTC; CDR3: CASSLAPFTGETQYF; D: NA; size: few; V: TRBV5-1; J: TRBJ2-5
DNA: TGTGCCAGCAGTTTGGACAGTAACTATGGCTACACCTTC; CDR3: CASSLDSNYGYTF; D: NA; size: NA; V: TRBV28; J: TRBJ1-2
DNA: TGTGCCAGCAGCTTAAACAGCTACGAGCAGTACTTC; CDR3: CASSLNSYEQYF; D: NA; size: few; V: TRBV7-9; J: TRBJ2-7
DNA: TGCGCCAGCAGTGAAGGGGACACAGATACGCAGTATTTT; CDR3: CASSEGDTDTQYF; D: NA; size: NA; V: TRBV10-1; J: TRBJ2-3
DNA: TGCAGCGTAAAAGATGGGACAGGGCAGCAAGAGACCCAGTACTTC; CDR3: CSVKDGTGQQETQYF; D: TRBD1; size: NA; V: TRBV29-1; J: TRBJ2-5
DNA: TGTGCCTGGATCGTCCCCGGGACAGGGTTTTCCGGAAACAATGGCTACACCTTC; CDR3: CAWIVPGTGFSGNNGYTF; D: TRBD1; size: NA; V: TRBV30; J: TRBJ1-2
DNA: TGTGCCAGCAGTTTAATTGGACCGGGGGGCCTTCGTCAGCCCCAGCATTTT; CDR3: CASSLIGPGGLRQPQHF; D: NA; size: NA; V: TRBV28; J: TRBJ1-5
DNA: TGTGCCAGCAGCTTAGATTTGGAAACTAGCGGGACCCAGTACTTC; CDR3: CASSLDLETSGTQYF; D: TRBD2; size: NA; V: TRBV11-2; J: TRBJ2-5
DNA: TGTGCCATCAGTGAGTTGTCACTAGTTTTCGGGGAGCTGTTTTTT; CDR3: CAISELSLVFGELFF; D: NA; size: NA; V: TRBV10-3; J: TRBJ2-2
DNA: TGTGCTAGTGGTTTGAGGTCGGGACAGGGCCTCCACAATGAGCAGTTCTTC; CDR3: CASGLRSGQGLHNEQFF; D: TRBD1; size: NA; V: TRBV12-5; J: TRBJ2-1
DNA: TGCAGCGTTTCAGCGGGGGACTCCTACGAGCAGTACTTC; CDR3: CSVSAGDSYEQYF; D: TRBD2; size: NA; V: TRBV29-1; J: TRBJ2-7
DNA: TGCGCCAGCAGCCAAGGGAAGTTTGCAGGGGCGTCGTACGAGCAGTACTTC; CDR3: CASSQGKFAGASYEQYF; D: NA; size: NA; V: TRBV4-3; J: TRBJ2-7
DNA: TGTGCTAGTGGTTTGGTACCCACAGAACCTGGCTACACCTTC; CDR3: CASGLVPTEPGYTF; D: NA; size: NA; V: TRBV12-5; J: TRBJ1-2
DNA: TGTGCCAGCAAAGGAGGCCGGATCAATGAGCAGTTCTTC; CDR3: CASKGGRINEQFF; D: NA; size: NA; V: TRBV2; J: TRBJ2-1